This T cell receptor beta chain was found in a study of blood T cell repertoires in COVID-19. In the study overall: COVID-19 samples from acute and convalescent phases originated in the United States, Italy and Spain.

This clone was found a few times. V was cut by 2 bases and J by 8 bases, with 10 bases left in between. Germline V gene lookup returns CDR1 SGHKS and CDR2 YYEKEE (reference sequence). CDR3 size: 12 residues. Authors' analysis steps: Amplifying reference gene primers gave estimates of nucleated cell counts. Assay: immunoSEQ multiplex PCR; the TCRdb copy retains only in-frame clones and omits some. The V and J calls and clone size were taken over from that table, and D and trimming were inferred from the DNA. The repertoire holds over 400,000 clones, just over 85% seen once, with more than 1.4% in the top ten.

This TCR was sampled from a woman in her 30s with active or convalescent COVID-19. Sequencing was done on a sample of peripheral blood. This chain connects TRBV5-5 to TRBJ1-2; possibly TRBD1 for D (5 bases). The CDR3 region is CASSLGEGGYTF. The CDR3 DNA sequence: TGTGCCAGCAGCTTAGGGGAGGGCGGCTACACCTTC.